This T cell receptor beta chain was recorded in a study of beta chain features in type 1 diabetes. On the study more broadly: On cell yields, gender and age, patients and healthy donors were similar.

Expressed TCRB transcripts were sequenced because the entire RNA isolate underwent reverse transcription. An average roughly 3.3 million reads came from naive, central memory and regulatory T cell samples. Measured with immunoSEQ multiplex PCR; TCRdb has only the in-frame clones, and not every one. The table has around 400,000 clones, around 15% seen once. About this clone itself: Its specificity is not known.

General study results and limits: At VDJ recombination sites, type 1 diabetes patients had fewer insertions and more deleted nucleotides.

With V trimmed by 5 bases and J by 4 bases, 11 bases remained unmatched. This CDR3 has 16 amino acids. From germline, CDR1 is SGHRS and CDR2 YFSETQ. The chain joins TRBV5-1 to TRBJ2-3; 9 bases agree with TRBD1. The receptor's source is a woman younger than 35 in good health. The material sequenced was naive CD4+ T cells from blood. The CDR3 DNA reads as TGCGCCAGCAGTCCCGGGACAGGGTCGAATGCAGATACGCAGTATTTT. It codes for CASSPGTGSNADTQYF. Combining the CDR3 with reference TRBV5-1 and TRBJ2-3 gives the whole variable domain KAGVTQTPRYLIKTRGQQVTLSCSPISGHRSVSWYQQTPGQGLQFLFEYFSETQRNKGNFPGRFSGRQFSNSRSEMNVSTLELGDSALYLCASSPGTGSNADTQYFGPGTRLTVL.